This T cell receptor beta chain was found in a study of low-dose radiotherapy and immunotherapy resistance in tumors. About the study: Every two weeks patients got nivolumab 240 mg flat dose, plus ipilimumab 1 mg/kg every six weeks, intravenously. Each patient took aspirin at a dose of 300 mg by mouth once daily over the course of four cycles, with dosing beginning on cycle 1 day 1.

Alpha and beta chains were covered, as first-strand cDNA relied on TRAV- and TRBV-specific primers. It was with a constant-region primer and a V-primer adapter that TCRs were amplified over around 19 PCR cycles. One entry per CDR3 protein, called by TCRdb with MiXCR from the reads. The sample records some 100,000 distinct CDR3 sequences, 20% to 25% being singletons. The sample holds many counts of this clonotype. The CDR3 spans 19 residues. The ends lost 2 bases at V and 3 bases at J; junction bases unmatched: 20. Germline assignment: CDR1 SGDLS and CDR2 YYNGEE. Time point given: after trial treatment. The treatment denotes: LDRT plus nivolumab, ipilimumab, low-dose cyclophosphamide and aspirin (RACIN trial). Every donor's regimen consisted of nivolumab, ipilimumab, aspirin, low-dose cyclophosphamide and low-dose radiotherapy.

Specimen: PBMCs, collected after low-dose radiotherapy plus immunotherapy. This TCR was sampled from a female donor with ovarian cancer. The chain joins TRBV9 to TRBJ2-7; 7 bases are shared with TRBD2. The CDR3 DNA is TGTGCCAGCAGCGTCCCGGGACGTCGCGCGCGGGGGTCCTACTACGAGCAGTACTTC. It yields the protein CASSVPGRRARGSYYEQYF.